This paragraph covers one TCR beta chain sequence. The data originate from a study of blood T cell repertoires in COVID-19. Study in general: The analysed material was cDNA or gDNA that came from T cells, B-cell-depleted T cells, or PBMCs.

Germline V lookup: CDR1 PRHDT, CDR2 FYEKMQ (reference sequence). V gave up 4 bases and J gave up 2 bases, with 18 bases separating them. The CDR3 runs to 17 residues. Under the authors' procedure: Nucleated cell number was recorded as an estimate derived from reference gene primer amplification. This table comes from immunoSEQ multiplex PCR, and its TCRdb copy is limited to in-frame clones, with some not included. For V, J and clone size, that table is used; D and trimming come from the DNA. Of about 90,000 clones listed, about 89% are singletons. Sequences were obtained from peripheral blood. The chain is built from TRBV13 and TRBJ2-4; D possibly corresponds to TRBD1 (8 bases). The TCR comes from a human donor with active COVID-19. The donor label of this sample is uncertain. The CDR3 here is CASSWGGQGGTKNIQYF. Here the CDR3 DNA reads TGTGCCAGCAGCTGGGGCGGACAGGGAGGGACCAAAAACATTCAGTACTTC.